This section outlines one T cell receptor beta chain sequence together with its context. This CDR3 region has 15 residues. V lost 6 bases to trimming and J lost 4 bases; unmatched junction nucleotides: 6. Germline V gene lookup returns CDR1 MNHEY and CDR2 SVGAGI. Described time point: peripheral blood 6 weeks after treatment start. The repertoire was sequenced with immunoSEQ multiplex PCR; TCRdb's copy has only in-frame clones and lacks some. Counted here are tens of thousands of clones, 65% to 90% occurring once; the ten biggest clones make up roughly 23%. This sample was included in a study of PD-L1 blockade in urothelial cancer. On the study more broadly: The number of prior chemotherapy regimens per patient was 0 to 3. At 6 weeks and at 3 weeks (second dose) after treatment start, blood was analyzed. Researchers found blood samples held a median of approximately 150,000 T cells.

The material was PBMCs, obtained around atezolizumab (anti-PD-L1) treatment. The chain uses TRBV6-5 and TRBJ1-3; 10 bases agree with TRBD1. The sequence was collected from a man aged 55 to 69 with urothelial cancer. CDR3 sequence (DNA): TGTGCCAGCAGCTCGACAGGGGGCGTCGGAAACACCATATATTTT. It is translated as CASSSTGGVGNTIYF.